Shown below are 28 T cell receptor beta chains from a single sample sequenced in a study of shared T cell receptors in the human thymus. Data came from immunoSEQ multiplex PCR; TCRdb stores just in-frame clones and leaves some out. The repertoire holds hundreds of thousands of clones, 87% seen once, with more than 0.009% in the top ten. Separately, the same data were catalogued under a study of human thymus T cells.

The sequencing input was thymocytes. The receptors were sampled from a boy younger than two with a congenital heart defect.

The chain carries TRBV2 and TRBJ2-1; 9 bases line up with TRBD1. Trimming cost V 4 bases and J 5 bases; bases outside gene matches: 9. The germline gives CDR1 SNHLY, CDR2 FYNNEI. This CDR3 is 16 amino acids long. CDR3 nucleotides: TGTGCCAGCAGTGTTGGAGATCGGGACAGGGACAATGAGCAGTTCTTC. Translating it yields CASSVGDRDRDNEQFF.

This rearrangement joins TRBV5-4 to TRBJ2-5; no firm D call. Gene TRBJ2-7 matches the end of the DNA better, so the J call may be wrong. This CDR3 has 12 amino acids. Per germline, CDR1 SGHNT and CDR2 YYREEE (reference sequence). The CDR3 sequence: CASSFDMYEQYF. CDR3 sequence (DNA): TGTGCCAGCAGCTTTGACATGTACGAGCAGTACTTC.

The V call is TRBV11-2, the J call TRBJ1-1, with 7 nucleotides matching TRBD1. This CDR3 comprises 13 residues. The V segment lost 5 bases and the J segment 5 bases; nucleotides outside the gene matches: 5. Germline CDR1 reads SGHAT; CDR2 reads FQNNGV. Here the CDR3 DNA reads TGTGCCAGCAGCCGACAGGGCTGGACTGAAGCTTTCTTT. Amino acids: CASSRQGWTEAFF. The full variable domain, with the rest looked up from reference TRBV11-2 and TRBJ1-1, is EAGVAQSPRYKIIEKRQSVAFWCNPISGHATLYWYQQILGQGPKLLIQFQNNGVVDDSQLPKDRFSAERLKGVDSTLKIQPAKLEDSAVYLCASSRQGWTEAFFGQGTRLTVV.

The V gene is TRBV18, the J gene TRBJ2-3; 7 bases map to TRBD2. V lost 2 bases to trimming and J lost 0 bases; unmatched junction nucleotides: 8. The CDR3 length is 17 residues. CDR1 and CDR2 (germline): KGHSH, LQKENI. CDR3 nucleotide sequence: TGTGCCAGCTCACCAGTCTCCGGGGGGACTAGCACAGATACGCAGTATTTT. Its protein is CASSPVSGGTSTDTQYF.

There are a few counts of this clone. This chain connects TRBV6-5 to TRBJ2-3; D is perhaps TRBD1 (6 bases). The CDR3 is made up of 13 amino acids. With 4 bases removed from V and 1 base from J, the gap between germline ends came to 6 bases. Germline-derived CDR1 and CDR2 are MNHEY and SVGAGI. The chain's CDR3 is CASSWTGTDTQYF. The CDR3, as DNA: TGTGCCAGCAGTTGGACAGGCACAGATACGCAGTATTTT.

The chain links TRBV20-1 to TRBJ2-1, with TRBD2 identical over 8 bases. CDR1 DFQATT and CDR2 SNEGSKA come from the germline V gene (reference sequence). The CDR3 spans 11 residues. The ends lost 5 bases at V and 8 bases at J; junction bases unmatched: 2. The CDR3 DNA reads as TGCAGTGCTCCGGGGGGGGATGAGCAGTTCTTC. This codes for CSAPGGDEQFF.

The chain couples TRBV6-5 to TRBJ1-4; 8 bases agree with TRBD1. The CDR3 covers 15 residues. Germline loops: CDR1 MNHEY, CDR2 SVGAGI. Trimming at V came to 4 bases and at J to 3 bases, leaving 4 bases not matched to a gene. CDR3 in amino acids: CASSSSGGSNEKLFF. The CDR3 bases are TGTGCCAGCAGTTCATCAGGGGGCTCTAATGAAAAACTGTTTTTT.

As for this clone: An end of the junction does not agree with germline; a read error may underlie this. The rearrangement uses TRBV12-5 and TRBJ2-7; 9 bases match TRBD1. Germline V lookup: CDR1 LGHNT, CDR2 FRNRAP. The CDR3 sequence is 14 residues long. The CDR3 nucleotides are TGTGCTAGTGTTTTGGGACAGGGCTCCTACGAGCAGTACTTC. Translated: CASVLGQGSYEQYF.

V gene TRBV19 combines with J gene TRBJ2-6; maybe TRBD1 (6 bases). The germline CDR1 and CDR2 sequences are LNHDA and SQIVND (reference sequence). Trimming removed 5 bases at V and 3 bases at J, with 14 bases between. The CDR3 totals 16 residues. CDR3 in DNA: TGTGCCAGTAGTGGGACAACGTTGGTTGGGGCCAACGTCCTGACTTTC. Protein product: CASSGTTLVGANVLTF.

The chain employs TRBV30 and TRBJ2-4; TRBD2 aligns across 9 bases. Germline CDR1 is GTSNPN and CDR2 is SVGIG (reference sequence). The CDR3 loop spans 16 amino acids. V shed 0 bases and J 5 bases; nucleotides not matched to a gene: 8. The CDR3 protein is CAWSVQRGEVENIQYF. DNA for the CDR3: TGTGCCTGGAGTGTACAGCGGGGGGAAGTTGAAAACATTCAGTACTTC.

This chain connects TRBV16 to TRBJ2-1; D gene unclear. The germline CDR1 and CDR2 sequences are KGHSY and FQNENV. The CDR3 loop spans 16 amino acids. V lost 1 base to trimming and J lost 3 bases, with 13 bases between them. The CDR3 region is CASSQLNLFYYNEQFF. CDR3 nucleotides: TGTGCCAGCAGCCAATTAAACTTGTTCTACTACAATGAGCAGTTCTTC.

The J gene is TRBJ2-2, the V gene TRBV7-3; 7 bases match TRBD1. Germline V gives CDR1 SGHTA, CDR2 FQGTGA. V lost 5 bases to trimming and J lost 1 base; unmatched junction nucleotides: 4. The CDR3 contains 15 residues. Here the CDR3 DNA reads TGTGCCAGCAGCGGTCGGGACAGGAACACCGGGGAGCTGTTTTTT. Translated, it gives CASSGRDRNTGELFF.

The chain carries TRBV7-2 and TRBJ2-7, with D unresolved. Germline V lookup: CDR1 SGHTA, CDR2 FQGNSA. CDR3 size: 16 residues. Trimming removed 1 base from V and 0 bases from J, with 13 bases in between. The CDR3 is CASSLVPDSSSYEQYF. CDR3 DNA: TGTGCCAGCAGCTTAGTTCCCGATTCGAGCTCCTACGAGCAGTACTTC.

This clone was seen only once. The rearrangement joins TRBV5-1 to TRBJ1-4; D remains ambiguous. The germline V and J ends were trimmed by 0 bases and 5 bases, with 14 bases remaining between them. This CDR3 comprises 16 residues. CDR1 and CDR2 (germline): SGHRS, YFSETQ. The chain's CDR3 is CASSLAKRAINEKLFF. The CDR3 nucleotides are TGCGCCAGCAGCTTGGCCAAGAGAGCAATCAATGAAAAACTGTTTTTT.

This clone was seen once. The rearrangement uses TRBV7-2 and TRBJ2-7; 11 positions match TRBD1. Germline assignment: CDR1 SGHTA and CDR2 FQGNSA. J lost 3 bases, V lost 5 bases, and 6 bases had no gene match. This CDR3 is 15 amino acids long. The CDR3 DNA reads as TGTGCCAGCAGCCCCTGGACAGGGGGCAGCTACGAGCAGTACTTC. Encoded protein: CASSPWTGGSYEQYF. Drawing the rest from reference TRBV7-2 and TRBJ2-7, the complete variable domain is GAGVSQSPSNKVTEKGKDVELRCDPISGHTALYWYRQSLGQGLEFLIYFQGNSAPDKSGLPSDRFSAERTGGSVSTLTIQRTQQEDSAVYLCASSPWTGGSYEQYFGPGTRLTVT.

This chain links TRBV27 with TRBJ2-3; TRBD2 matches at 8 bases. CDR3 length: 15 amino acids. Trimming removed 7 bases from V and 1 base from J; junction bases left unmatched: 7. The germline V gene has CDR1 MNHEY and CDR2 SMNVEV (reference sequence). The DNA for the CDR3 is TGTGCCAGCACCAAGGGTAGCGGGGGCACAGATACGCAGTATTTT. Translation: CASTKGSGGTDTQYF.

The chain carries TRBV7-6 and TRBJ1-6; D is perhaps TRBD1 (5 bases). This CDR3 has 18 residues. With 2 bases removed from V and 2 bases from J, the gap between germline ends came to 16 bases. CDR1 and CDR2 from the germline V gene are SGHVS and FNYEAQ. This CDR3 reads CASSLTWGRMAYNSPLHF. In DNA, the CDR3 is TGTGCCAGCAGCTTAACGTGGGGCAGGATGGCCTATAATTCACCCCTCCACTTT.

This chain uses TRBV6-1 with TRBJ2-7; TRBD2 matches at 7 bases. Trimming took 2 bases from V and 5 from J; bases not matched to a gene: 12. The V gene's germline CDR1 is MNHNS and CDR2 SASEGT. The CDR3 spans 16 residues. This CDR3 is CASSEKGWREGNEQYF. The CDR3 DNA reads TGTGCCAGCAGTGAAAAGGGGTGGAGGGAGGGTAACGAGCAGTACTTC.

The chain carries TRBV4-1 and TRBJ1-1; perhaps TRBD1 as D (6 bases). Germline CDR1 reads MGHRA; CDR2 reads YSYEKL. V was clipped by 4 bases and J by 1 base, with 13 bases between them. This CDR3 region has 15 residues. The CDR3 spells CASSPPRRGNTEAFF. CDR3 bases: TGCGCCAGCAGCCCCCCCCGCAGGGGGAACACTGAAGCTTTCTTT.

V is TRBV27 and J is TRBJ1-5, with 8 bases aligning to TRBD1. CDR3 length: 14 amino acids. Trimming took 6 bases from V and 7 from J; bases not matched to a gene: 8. Looked up from germline, CDR1 is MNHEY and CDR2 is SMNVEV (reference sequence). CDR3 in amino acids: CASSDRGYAQPQHF. Here the CDR3 DNA reads TGTGCCAGCAGCGACAGGGGATACGCCCAGCCCCAGCATTTT.

V usage is TRBV27 and J usage is TRBJ1-2; D is undetermined. Germline loops: CDR1 MNHEY, CDR2 SMNVEV (reference sequence). V was cut by 3 bases and J by 8 bases, with 16 bases left in between. The length of the CDR3 is 14 residues. As DNA, the CDR3 is TGTGCCAGCAGTTTCGGGGAAGGTTTTTGGGGCTACACCTTC. Residues: CASSFGEGFWGYTF.

The chain joins TRBV28 to TRBJ2-7; D uncertain. V lost 10 bases to trimming and J lost 3 bases, with 10 bases between them. The CDR3 spans 11 residues. Looked up from germline, CDR1 is MDHEN and CDR2 is SYDVKM. CDR3: CAITGRYEQYF. CDR3 coding DNA: TGTGCCATCACTGGGCGCTACGAGCAGTACTTC.

The V and J genes are TRBV28 and TRBJ2-1, with D possibly matching TRBD1 (5 bases). In germline, CDR1 is MDHEN, CDR2 SYDVKM. The CDR3 length is 15 residues. The V gene lost 2 bases and the J gene lost 7 bases, with 15 bases spanning the gap. CDR3 region: CASSLRQGGGNEQFF. The CDR3, as DNA: TGTGCCAGCAGTTTAAGGCAGGGCGGTGGTAATGAGCAGTTCTTC.

The J gene is TRBJ2-3, the V gene TRBV4-3, with TRBD2 matching over 11 bases. The CDR3 is 17 residues long. J was trimmed by 3 bases and V by 3 bases; bases with no gene match: 8. CDR1 and CDR2 from the germline V gene are LGHNA and YSLEER. CDR3 in DNA: TGCGCCAGCAGCCATAAGATAGCGGGAGGGAGAACAGATACGCAGTATTTT. This codes for CASSHKIAGGRTDTQYF.

This rearrangement joins TRBV6-5 to TRBJ2-2, with D uncertain. This CDR3 is 12 amino acids long. V gave up 5 bases and J gave up 3 bases, with 4 bases separating them. In germline, CDR1 is MNHEY, CDR2 SVGAGI. The chain's CDR3 is CASSPDTGELFF. DNA for the CDR3: TGTGCCAGCAGTCCAGACACCGGGGAGCTGTTTTTT.

On this clone itself: Other DNA sequences from this sample encode an identical CDR3 as well. The V and J genes are TRBV5-1 and TRBJ2-7, with D tentatively TRBD2 (5 bases). Trimming left V 0 bases short and J 0 bases short, with 10 bases between. This CDR3 is 15 amino acids long. In germline, CDR1 is SGHRS, CDR2 YFSETQ. The DNA for the CDR3 is TGCGCCAGCAGCTTGGTACCCGGGGTCTCCTACGAGCAGTACTTC. Translating it yields CASSLVPGVSYEQYF.

The V and J genes are TRBV2 and TRBJ1-5, with 7 bases matching TRBD1. Germline CDR1 SNHLY, CDR2 FYNNEI. Trimming removed 2 bases from V and 4 bases from J; junction bases left unmatched: 11. The CDR3 is made up of 17 amino acids. The CDR3 here is CASSERVEGALNQPQHF. CDR3 DNA sequence: TGTGCCAGCAGTGAACGAGTGGAGGGGGCCCTTAATCAGCCCCAGCATTTT. Based on the CDR3 plus reference TRBV2 and TRBJ1-5, the full variable domain is EPEVTQTPSHQVTQMGQEVILRCVPISNHLYFYWYRQILGQKVEFLVSFYNNEISEKSEIFDDQFSVERPDGSNFTLKIRSTKLEDSAMYFCASSERVEGALNQPQHFGDGTRLSIL.

The gene calls are TRBV18 and TRBJ1-2, with D possibly being TRBD1 (5 bases). The CDR3 sequence is 16 residues long. The ends were cut back, 0 bases at V and 2 bases at J, with 13 bases in the middle. Per the germline V gene, CDR1 is KGHSH and CDR2 is LQKENI. CDR3 DNA sequence: TGTGCCAGCTCACCACCGTGGACACAAAAGAACTATGGCTACACCTTC. Amino acid sequence: CASSPPWTQKNYGYTF.